A selection of T cell receptor beta chains follows, all from one sample in a study of identical twins. MiXCR, run by TCRdb on the 5' RACE reads, gives a single entry per CDR3 protein. The sample has some 790,000 distinct CDR3 sequences, 15% to 20% seen once; the top ten hold roughly 14%. These records were also assigned to another study, of T cells expressing NK-cell markers.

Material for sequencing was PBMCs. The receptors come from a woman aged 18-30 years in good health. Both conserved end residues are trimmed from each CDR3.

v_call	j_call	cdr3_aa
TRBV20-1	TRBJ2-5	SAVAGRLQETQY
TRBV20-1	TRBJ1-1	SARDASRPEIVAF
TRBV9	TRBJ2-1	ASSVTPGQGGDEQF
TRBV20-1	TRBJ1-2	SARIQSANYGYT
TRBV12-3/TRBV12-4	TRBJ2-7	ASSTSGTSSHEQY
TRBV20-1	TRBJ2-7	SASGTGAYEQY
TRBV6-1	TRBJ2-1	ASTSRTSGRARNEQF
TRBV20-1	TRBJ2-2	SQLAANTGELF
TRBV5-6	TRBJ2-7	ASSLRGTGLYEQY
TRBV20-1	TRBJ1-2	SARRGGTDQNDPYGYT
TRBV29-1	TRBJ1-4	SVEMRGANEKLF
TRBV5-1	TRBJ2-7	ASSQTVSSYEQY
TRBV5-1	TRBJ2-1	ASSEGFGNEQF
TRBV5-1	TRBJ2-3	ASSLDLGTRSTDTQY
TRBV9	TRBJ2-3	ASSKGLAGNTDTQY
TRBV5-1	TRBJ1-3	ASSLVAGSGNTIY
TRBV20-1	TRBJ2-7	SASFPGEKSYEQY
TRBV6-1	TRBJ1-1	ASSQVPRETEAF
TRBV20-1	TRBJ2-7	SAPSPGFREQY
TRBV7-9	TRBJ2-1	ASSLTPSYNEQF
TRBV7-2	TRBJ2-5	ASSLDRGSETQY
TRBV12-3/TRBV12-4	TRBJ1-1	ASNRGETNTEAF